The rows below give T cell receptor beta chains drawn from one sample of a study of T cell clones after liver transplantation. Repertoires were generated with immunoSEQ multiplex PCR, while TCRdb's copy carries only in-frame clones and drops some. Altogether tens of thousands of clones are present, roughly 84% being singletons, with the ten largest covering about 8.5%. Sequences were derived from CD4+ T cells from blood, sampled before liver transplant. These receptors all come from a human donor who received a liver transplant. Both conserved end residues are part of each CDR3. D genes are given only for firm matches. Clone size is not always given. Where it is, it says once, few, many or a class for expanded clones.

d_gene,v_gene,j_gene,abundance,CDR3nt,CDR3aa
-,TRBV18,TRBJ2-1,-,TGTGCCAGCTCACCGTCCTCCTTTATGGAGCAGTTCTTC,CASSPSSFMEQFF
TRBD2,TRBV6-5,TRBJ2-7,-,TGTGCCAGCACGGGGGTTCGAGCGGGAGTCTACGAGCAGTACTTC,CASTGVRAGVYEQYF
TRBD2,TRBV6-6,TRBJ2-1,-,TGTGCCAGCCGGCTAGCGGGAGGAGATGAGCAGTTCTTC,CASRLAGGDEQFF
TRBD2,TRBV29-1,TRBJ2-1,-,TGCAGCGCCACTAGCGGGGGGGCCGGGTCACAGTTCTTC,CSATSGGAGSQFF
-,TRBV28,TRBJ1-1,-,TGTGCCAGCAGTCTCCTGTCGAATAGATGGGTCTTT,CASSLLSNRWVF
-,TRBV2,TRBJ2-1,-,TGTGCCAGCAGTGAGAGGAGCTCCTACAATGAGCAGTTCTTC,CASSERSSYNEQFF
-,TRBV9,TRBJ2-2,-,TGTGCCAGCAGCGTAGTGGAGTCCACCGGGGAGCTGTTTTTT,CASSVVESTGELFF
-,TRBV28,TRBJ2-7,-,TGTGCCAGCAGTTTATTCGGGATTTCCGAGCAGTACTTC,CASSLFGISEQYF
-,TRBV19,TRBJ2-6,-,TGTGCCAGTGACAGTTCTGGGGCCAACGTCCTGACTTTC,CASDSSGANVLTF
-,TRBV28,TRBJ1-5,-,TGTGCCAGCAGTTTACCCGTTTCAGGGACCCAGCCCCAGCATTTT,CASSLPVSGTQPQHF
TRBD1,TRBV7-2,TRBJ2-5,-,TGTGCCAGCAGCCCCCTGGGACAGCAAGAGACCCAGTACTTC,CASSPLGQQETQYF
TRBD1,TRBV18,TRBJ1-5,-,TGTGCCAGCTCACAACAGGGGTGGATCCTTAGCAATCAGCCCCAGCATTTT,CASSQQGWILSNQPQHF
TRBD2,TRBV5-1,TRBJ2-5,-,TGCGCCAGCAGCGGACTAGCGGGGGGTCGAGAAGAGACCCAGTACTTC,CASSGLAGGREETQYF
TRBD2,TRBV7-9,TRBJ2-5,-,TGTGCCAGCGGAACTAGCGGGGTTGAGACCCAGTACTTC,CASGTSGVETQYF
-,TRBV2,TRBJ2-5,-,TGTGCCAGCAGTGATATAGTAGGGGGGGAGACCCAGTACTTC,CASSDIVGGETQYF
-,TRBV9,TRBJ2-5,-,TGTGCCAGCAGCCCCCACCGGAGAGAAATGTACTTC,CASSPHRREMYF
-,TRBV11-2,TRBJ1-6,once,TGTGCCAGCAGCTTTGAGAGCTCCTATAATTCACCCCTCCACTTT,CASSFESSYNSPLHF
TRBD1,TRBV18,TRBJ2-7,-,TGTGCCAGCTCACCTAAGGGGACAGGGACCTACGAGCAGTACTTC,CASSPKGTGTYEQYF
TRBD2,TRBV5-1,TRBJ2-3,-,TGCGCCAGCAGCACCTCCGGACTAGCGGGGGGCGGGGGCACAGATACGCAGTATTTT,CASSTSGLAGGGGTDTQYF
-,TRBV5-8,TRBJ2-1,-,TGTGCCAGCAGCTTGTGGGTTCTGAGCTCCTACAATGAGCAGTTCTTC,CASSLWVLSSYNEQFF
TRBD1,TRBV11-2,TRBJ2-7,-,TGTGCCAGCAGCCTGTCGGCGAGACAGGGGAACTACGAGCAGTACTTC,CASSLSARQGNYEQYF
-,TRBV5-4,TRBJ2-3,many,TGTGCCAGCAGCTTGGCGGGGAGAGTAAGGGCTAGCACAGATACGCAGTATTTT,CASSLAGRVRASTDTQYF
TRBD1,TRBV5-1,TRBJ2-2,once,TGCGCCAGCAGCCCTCCGGACAGGGAGATTACCGGGGAGCTGTTTTTT,CASSPPDREITGELFF
-,TRBV6-5,TRBJ2-7,few,TGTGCCAGCAGCCACGGGGGCCACGAGCAGTACTTC,CASSHGGHEQYF
-,TRBV15,TRBJ2-5,once,TGTGCCACCAGCAGAGCGGGAGTTGAGCAAGAGACCCAGTACTTC,CATSRAGVEQETQYF
TRBD2,TRBV5-1,TRBJ2-7,-,TGCGCCAGCAGCATCCGGGGACTAGCGGGAGGGCCCTTCTCCGGCGAGCAGTACTTC,CASSIRGLAGGPFSGEQYF
-,TRBV7-2,TRBJ2-3,-,TGTGCCAGCAGCTGGGGACGGAGCACAGATACGCAGTATTTT,CASSWGRSTDTQYF
TRBD2,TRBV6-4,TRBJ2-3,-,TGTGCCAGCAGTGGAGGGGAGGGCCTGTCAGATACGCAGTATTTT,CASSGGEGLSDTQYF
-,TRBV7-2,TRBJ2-2,-,TGTGCCAGCAGCTTAGGGGCAGGGACCGGGGAGCTGTTTTTT,CASSLGAGTGELFF
TRBD2,TRBV7-2,TRBJ2-2,-,TGTGCCAGCAGCGCTGAGCAGCGGGGGGGCAGCGGGGAGCTGTTTTTT,CASSAEQRGGSGELFF
-,TRBV7-2,TRBJ2-3,-,TGTGCCAGCAGCCCCACCCTGGGGACCGGGGGTGCGCAGTATTTT,CASSPTLGTGGAQYF
TRBD2,TRBV27,TRBJ2-3,-,TGTGCCAGCAGACCTATAGCGGGCGGCACAGATACGCAGTATTTT,CASRPIAGGTDTQYF
-,TRBV25-1,TRBJ1-4,once,TGTGCCAGCAGTGAACGCGGGAAGGAGGCTAATGAAAAACTGTTTTTT,CASSERGKEANEKLFF
TRBD1,TRBV4-2,TRBJ1-1,-,TGTGCCAGCAGCCAAGTCGACAGGGGCACTGAAGCTTTCTTT,CASSQVDRGTEAFF
-,TRBV19,TRBJ1-4,once,TGTGCCAGTAGATCAGGTCGGGCTAATGAAAAACTGTTTTTT,CASRSGRANEKLFF
TRBD2,TRBV2,TRBJ2-2,-,TGTGCCAGCAGTGAGCGGGAGGGAGACGGGGAGCTGTTTTTT,CASSEREGDGELFF
-,TRBV6-1,TRBJ1-1,-,TGTGCCAGCAGTGTGCAGGAAGACACTGAAGCTTTCTTT,CASSVQEDTEAFF
TRBD2,TRBV13,TRBJ2-1,-,TGTGCCAGCAGCTTAGTGCTAGCGGGAGGGCCTTATCACAATGAGCAGTTCTTC,CASSLVLAGGPYHNEQFF
TRBD1,TRBV28,TRBJ2-2,-,TGTGCCAGCAGTTCTAATGACAGGGACACCGGGGAGCTGTTTTTT,CASSSNDRDTGELFF
-,TRBV4-3,TRBJ2-7,-,TGCGCCAGCAGCCAAGATCGGGGAGCGTTTGCCTACGAGCAGTACTTC,CASSQDRGAFAYEQYF
-,TRBV13,TRBJ1-4,-,TGTGCCAGCAGCTTAGGGGCGGGGGCAACTAATGAAAAACTGTTTTTT,CASSLGAGATNEKLFF
-,TRBV4-1,TRBJ2-7,-,TGCGCCAGCAGCCAAGGGGCGGGGCCCTACGAGCAGTACTTC,CASSQGAGPYEQYF
TRBD2,TRBV18,TRBJ2-5,-,TGTGCCAGCTCGAGCGCGCTAGCGGGGGCAGAGACCCAGTACTTC,CASSSALAGAETQYF
TRBD1,TRBV7-6,TRBJ1-1,-,TGTGCCAGCAGCCCTCGACAGGGAGGGAACACTGAAGCTTTCTTT,CASSPRQGGNTEAFF
TRBD1,TRBV19,TRBJ2-1,-,TGTGCCAGTAGGGGTCCGGGACAGGGGGCTGGTGAGCAGTTCTTC,CASRGPGQGAGEQFF
-,TRBV7-2,TRBJ2-3,-,TGTGCCAGCAGCTTATTCCGTCTGGGCCCAGATACGCAGTATTTT,CASSLFRLGPDTQYF
-,TRBV2,TRBJ1-5,-,TGTGCCAGCAGTACTGAAGTAGGGAACGCCCAGCATTTT,CASSTEVGNAQHF